These 27 T cell receptor beta chains share one sample of origin, sequenced in a study of T cells in Graves' hyperthyroidism and ophthalmopathy. The investigators amplified TCR beta CDR3 regions from RNA transcripts. TCR CDR3 underwent first-round RT-PCR with the HTBI primer set. TCRdb re-called the multiplex PCR reads through MiXCR, storing one row per CDR3 protein. The table has almost 600,000 distinct CDR3 sequences, about 14% seen once. Sequencing used blood. The receptors shown here come from a woman aged 30 to 39 with Graves' hyperthyroidism that later progressed to Graves' ophthalmopathy.

This clonotype has at least ten counts. The rearrangement uses TRBV6-5 and TRBJ1-1, with 12 bases matching TRBD1. V shed 0 bases and J 4 bases; nucleotides not matched to a gene: 9. The CDR3 has 18 amino acids. Germline-derived CDR1 and CDR2 are MNHEY and SVGAGI. The CDR3 is CASSYSIQGQGASTEAFF. The DNA of the CDR3 is TGTGCCAGCAGTTACTCGATTCAGGGACAGGGGGCGAGCACTGAAGCTTTCTTT.

The table lists this clonotype with many counts. The rearrangement links TRBV20-1 to TRBJ2-7; TRBD2 matches 9 bases. V shed 2 bases, J shed 2 bases, and the junction held 7 bases outside the gene matches. The CDR3 extends over 15 amino acids. Germline-derived CDR1 and CDR2 are DFQATT and SNEGSKA (reference sequence). Here the CDR3 reads CSARLPAGGPYEQYF. CDR3 sequence (DNA): TGCAGTGCTAGACTCCCGGCGGGGGGGCCCTACGAGCAGTACTTC.

This clonotype was detected many times. The CDR3 region is CASRGQISTDTQYF. DNA for the CDR3: TGTGCCAGCAGAGGACAGATTTCCACAGATACGCAGTATTTT. The chain employs TRBV7-8 and TRBJ2-3; D may be TRBD1 (6 bases). The CDR3 consists of 14 residues. Between the trimmed V and J ends, which lost 6 bases and 2 bases, there was a span of 12 bases. The V gene's germline CDR1 is SGHVS and CDR2 FQNEAQ.

The sample holds many counts of this clonotype. The V and J genes are TRBV6-2 or TRBV6-3 and TRBJ1-5, with D possibly TRBD1 on 5 matching bases. V lost 7 bases and J lost 7, with 23 bases in between. The length of the CDR3 is 16 residues. The V gene's germline CDR1 is MNHEY and CDR2 SVGEGT. The CDR3 DNA reads as TGTGCCAGCACCCCGATCTTAGCAGGGTGGCGGCAGCCCCAGCATTTT. Protein: CASTPILAGWRQPQHF.

The chain couples TRBV24-1 to TRBJ2-1, with D hard to call. The J call may be faulty, since TRBJ2-7 better matches the DNA end. The germline gives CDR1 KGHDR, CDR2 SFDVKD. This CDR3 has 13 residues. DNA of the CDR3: TGTGCCGTAAAGATGAGCTCCTACAATGAGCAGTACTTC. Amino acid sequence: CAVKMSSYNEQYF.

About this clonotype: The junction departs from germline at one end; a sequencing error may be responsible. The chain combines TRBV11-2 with TRBJ2-5; 10 bases map to TRBD2. The CDR3 runs 12 residues. From germline, CDR1 is SGHAT and CDR2 FQNNGV. Here the CDR3 DNA reads TGTGCCAGCAGCCCTACCGGGACTAGCGACAACTTC. Translation: CASSPTGTSDNF. Full variable domain (outside the CDR3, taken from reference TRBV11-2 and TRBJ2-5): EAGVAQSPRYKIIEKRQSVAFWCNPISGHATLYWYQQILGQGPKLLIQFQNNGVVDDSQLPKDRFSAERLKGVDSTLKIQPAKLEDSAVYLCASSPTGTSDNFGPGTRLLVL.

This clonotype was seen at least ten times. The V and J genes are TRBV11-2 and TRBJ2-7; D remains ambiguous. Germline lookup yields CDR1 SGHAT and CDR2 FQNNGV. The CDR3 runs 15 residues. V lost 1 base, J lost 0 bases, and 10 bases lay in between. CDR3 sequence reads: CASSLVPEYSYEQYF. DNA for the CDR3: TGTGCCAGCAGCTTAGTACCAGAATACTCCTACGAGCAGTACTTC.

CDR3 region: CASTLSTGDNYGYTF. The CDR3, as DNA: TGTGCCAGTACTCTATCGACAGGGGATAACTATGGCTACACCTTC. This chain uses TRBV19 with TRBJ1-2, with 8 bases identical to TRBD1. V was pared by 7 bases and J by 1 base, with 8 bases of the junction left unmatched. The CDR3 contains 15 residues. Germline V gene lookup returns CDR1 LNHDA and CDR2 SQIVND (reference sequence).

This clonotype has a count of ten or more. V gene TRBV11-3 combines with J gene TRBJ2-7; 11 nucleotides match TRBD2. The CDR3 extends over 14 amino acids. The junction had 5 bases not matched to a gene; V was cut back by 7 bases and J by 3 bases. Looked up from germline, CDR1 is SGHNT and CDR2 is YENEEA. This CDR3 is CASTKTSGSYEQYF. CDR3 DNA: TGTGCCAGCACCAAAACTAGCGGGAGCTACGAGCAGTACTTC.

This clonotype was counted only a few times. CDR3 sequence reads: CASSQDKEVNEKLFF. CDR3 nucleotides: TGCGCCAGCAGCCAAGATAAAGAGGTTAATGAAAAACTGTTTTTT. The chain employs TRBV4-3 and TRBJ1-4; D is uncertain. Germline V lookup: CDR1 LGHNA, CDR2 YSLEER. This CDR3 comprises 15 residues. The germline V and J ends were trimmed by 0 bases and 4 bases, with 9 bases remaining between them.

This clonotype was detected ten times or more. This chain links TRBV28 with TRBJ1-4; a possible D gene is TRBD1 (5 bases). CDR3 length: 15 residues. V was clipped by 7 bases and J by 5 bases, with 17 bases between them. Germline CDR1 reads MDHEN; CDR2 reads SYDVKM. The CDR3, as DNA: TGTGCCAGCACCCTCCTCGGGGGGGTGAATGAAAAACTGTTTTTT. As protein: CASTLLGGVNEKLFF. Full variable domain (rest looked up from reference TRBV28 and TRBJ1-4): DVKVTQSSRYLVKRTGEKVFLECVQDMDHENMFWYRQDPGLGLRLIYFSYDVKMKEKGDIPEGYSVSREKKERFSLILESASTNQTSMYLCASTLLGGVNEKLFFGSGTQLSVL.

To note about this clonotype: A read error is possible here, since a much larger clone lies one base away. The chain employs TRBV30 and TRBJ2-7; 8 bases match TRBD1. The CDR3 runs to 12 residues. Germline V gene sequence: CDR1 GTSNPN, CDR2 SVGIG (reference sequence). Losses at the gene ends were 5 bases for V and 7 bases for J; bases not matched to a gene: 7. The CDR3 sequence: CAWSDRGREQYF. CDR3 sequence (DNA): TGTGCCTGGTCCGACAGGGGACGGGAGCAGTACTTC.

There are many counts of this clonotype. The chain links TRBV7-2 to TRBJ2-1; 8 nucleotides agree with TRBD2. With 4 bases clipped from V and 5 bases from J, the junction kept 4 bases outside the gene matches. The CDR3 spans 14 residues. Germline V gene lookup returns CDR1 SGHTA and CDR2 FQGNSA. The chain's CDR3 is CASSSTTSDNEQFF. CDR3 sequence (DNA): TGTGCCAGCAGCTCAACGACTAGCGACAATGAGCAGTTCTTC.

This clonotype was detected many times. The chain recombines TRBV19 with TRBJ1-2; unclear D gene. This CDR3 contains 16 residues. The germline V gene has CDR1 LNHDA and CDR2 SQIVND (reference sequence). V was cut by 6 bases and J by 2 bases, with 19 bases left in between. CDR3 nucleotide sequence: TGTGCCAGTAGCGATACTCGTCCGGGTACGAACTATGGCTACACCTTC. Translating it yields CASSDTRPGTNYGYTF.

This clonotype has only a few counts. This sequence joins TRBV7-3 and TRBJ1-5, with TRBD1 matching 7 bases. J gave up 6 bases and V 1 base, and 6 bases lay outside the gene matches. Germline loops: CDR1 SGHTA, CDR2 FQGTGA. The CDR3 sequence is 15 residues long. This chain's CDR3 is CASSLIRGQGQPQHF. CDR3 nucleotide sequence: TGTGCCAGCAGCTTAATAAGGGGGCAAGGTCAGCCCCAGCATTTT.

This clonotype was observed at least ten times. V usage is TRBV5-1 and J usage is TRBJ2-5, with D possibly called TRBD1 or TRBD2 (5 bases each). V shed 4 bases and J shed 2 bases, with 15 bases lying between them. In germline, CDR1 is SGHRS, CDR2 YFSETQ. The CDR3 has 15 amino acids. The CDR3 bases are TGCGCCAGCAGCCGACGCCGGGACCCTCAAGAGACCCAGTACTTC. Protein product: CASSRRRDPQETQYF.

This chain connects TRBV11-2 to TRBJ2-1, with 9 bases matching TRBD1. The CDR3 loop spans 13 amino acids. CDR1 is SGHAT and CDR2 is FQNNGV in the germline V gene. J lost 8 bases, V lost 5 bases, and 4 bases had no gene match. The CDR3 DNA follows: TGTGCCAGCAGCCCGGGACAGGGCGATGAGCAGTTCTTC. This encodes CASSPGQGDEQFF.

This clonotype was found a few times. This may stem from a read error, because a much larger clone lies one nucleotide away. The chain carries TRBV27 and TRBJ1-1, with TRBD1 matching over 10 bases. CDR1 and CDR2 (germline): MNHEY, SMNVEV (reference sequence). The trim removed 8 bases at V and 3 bases at J, leaving 6 bases unmatched. This CDR3 region has 14 residues. The CDR3 coding sequence is TGTGCCAGCGGTCCGGGGACAGGGGACACTGAAGCTTTCTTT. Translation: CASGPGTGDTEAFF.

This clonotype was found many times. This sequence joins TRBV5-1 and TRBJ2-3, with D possibly matching TRBD1 (5 bases). The CDR3 consists of 14 residues. Germline V gives CDR1 SGHRS, CDR2 YFSETQ. Trimming stripped 0 bases from V and 4 bases from J, with 9 bases between. In nucleotides, the CDR3 is TGCGCCAGCAGCTTGGAACAGGTCGCAGATACGCAGTATTTT. Protein sequence: CASSLEQVADTQYF. The full variable domain, in which reference TRBV5-1 and TRBJ2-3 provide the parts outside the CDR3, is KAGVTQTPRYLIKTRGQQVTLSCSPISGHRSVSWYQQTPGQGLQFLFEYFSETQRNKGNFPGRFSGRQFSNSRSEMNVSTLELGDSALYLCASSLEQVADTQYFGPGTRLTVL.

At least ten counts were recorded for this clonotype. The CDR3, as DNA: TGTGCCAGCAGTTGGGAGGGGAACACTGAAGCTTTCTTT. Translating it yields CASSWEGNTEAFF. The chain recombines TRBV6-5 with TRBJ1-1; D gene ambiguous. Trimming pared 4 bases from V and 1 base from J, leaving 7 bases between. This CDR3 has 13 residues. CDR1 MNHEY and CDR2 SVGAGI come from the germline V gene.

There are a few counts of this clonotype. The V call is TRBV3-1, the J call TRBJ1-1, with a weak D call TRBD1 (5 bases). The germline V gene has CDR1 LGHDT and CDR2 YNNKEL (reference sequence). The CDR3 runs 15 residues. Trimming shortened V by 7 bases and J by 4 bases, and 19 bases separated the two germline ends. CDR3: CASNQRGGAGTEAFF. The CDR3 region has the DNA TGTGCCAGCAACCAGCGCGGGGGAGCAGGCACTGAAGCTTTCTTT. The whole variable domain, remainder taken from reference TRBV3-1 and TRBJ1-1, is DTAVSQTPKYLVTQMGNDKSIKCEQNLGHDTMYWYKQDSKKFLKIMFSYNNKELIINETVPNRFSPKSPDKAHLNLHINSLELGDSAVYFCASNQRGGAGTEAFFGQGTRLTVV.

This clonotype was picked up many times. The CDR3 loop is CASSFFDYGYTF. The DNA for the CDR3 is TGTGCCAGCTCCTTCTTTGACTATGGCTACACCTTC. The chain has TRBV6-2 or TRBV6-3 and TRBJ1-2; no clear D gene. Germline V CDR1 and CDR2: MNHEY, SVGEGT. The CDR3 runs to 12 residues. Trimming cost V 8 bases and J 3 bases, with 10 bases left between them.

In its sample, this clonotype was seen a few times. This sequence joins TRBV10-3 and TRBJ2-1; D may be TRBD1 (5 bases). Germline V gene data show CDR1 as ENHRY and CDR2 as SYGVKD. V lost 2 bases, J lost 4 bases, and 21 bases lay in between. The CDR3 extends over 18 amino acids. CDR3 protein: CAISEEAIGQLTYNEQFF. CDR3 DNA sequence: TGTGCCATCAGTGAGGAGGCGATAGGACAACTAACTTACAATGAGCAGTTCTTC.

The chain employs TRBV19 and TRBJ1-3; TRBD1 matches 8 bases. The germline gives CDR1 LNHDA, CDR2 SQIVND (reference sequence). With V trimmed by 10 bases and J by 2 bases, 4 bases remained unmatched. The CDR3 is made up of 13 amino acids. This CDR3 is CATVDRAGNTIYF. The DNA of the CDR3 is TGTGCCACCGTGGACAGGGCTGGAAACACCATATATTTT.

This clonotype has at least ten counts. J is TRBJ1-5 and V is TRBV6-2 or TRBV6-3; a possible D gene is TRBD1 (6 bases). This CDR3 region has 14 residues. The V gene lost 6 bases and the J gene lost 2 bases, with 11 bases spanning the gap. CDR1 is MNHEY and CDR2 is SVGEGT in the germline V gene. The CDR3 region is CASSTGSGNQPQHF. In nucleotides, the CDR3 is TGTGCCAGCAGCACAGGGAGCGGCAATCAGCCCCAGCATTTT.

This clonotype was detected many times. In nucleotides, the CDR3 is TGTGCCAGCAGTAGCCGGGACAGGGCACCAGAGACCCAGTACTTC. Amino acids: CASSSRDRAPETQYF. V is TRBV6-1 and J is TRBJ2-5, with TRBD1 matching over 9 bases. The CDR3 runs 15 residues. Germline V gene lookup returns CDR1 MNHNS and CDR2 SASEGT. J was trimmed by 4 bases and V by 5 bases; bases with no gene match: 8.

This clonotype came up many times. The chain uses TRBV7-3 and TRBJ2-3, with no clear D. V was cut by 4 bases and J by 6 bases, with 11 bases left in between. The CDR3 extends over 13 amino acids. Germline CDR1 is SGHTA and CDR2 is FQGTGA. The CDR3 loop is CASSSSTADTQYF. The CDR3, as DNA: TGTGCCAGCAGCTCCTCAACGGCGGATACGCAGTATTTT.